This record concerns one TCR beta chain sequence. These data belong to a study of blood T cell repertoires in COVID-19. On the study more broadly: Samples taken during acute and convalescent COVID-19 were collected in the United States, Italy and Spain. T cells, B-cell-depleted T cells, or PBMCs supplied cDNA or gDNA.

The ends lost 5 bases at V and 13 bases at J; junction bases unmatched: 11. This CDR3 spans 13 amino acids. The germline V gene encodes CDR1 SGHAT and CDR2 FQNNGV. This table comes from immunoSEQ multiplex PCR, and its TCRdb copy is limited to in-frame clones, with some not included. This repertoire shows hundreds of thousands of clones, about nine tenths found once; its top ten account for about 6%. Sequenced input: peripheral blood. This chain connects TRBV11-2 to TRBJ2-1; 7 bases align to TRBD1. The TCR sequence derives from a man in his 60s who had recovered from COVID-19. The CDR3 DNA is TGTGCCAGCAGCCAAAACCAGGGGGTCCTTCAGTTCTTC. Its protein product is CASSQNQGVLQFF.